The rows below give T cell receptor beta chains drawn from one sample of a study of CD8+CD57+ T cells in acquired aplastic anemia. TCRdb re-derived calls from the reads in MiXCR, one entry per CDR3 protein. The sample lists about 200,000 distinct CDR3 sequences, 60% to 80% occurring once. The sample was sorted CD4+, CD8+, or CD8+CD57+ T cells (not recorded which) from PBMCs. These receptors were obtained from a human donor with aplastic anemia. Both conserved end residues are part of each CDR3. The order of the fields is J gene, V gene, clone size, D gene, CDR3 protein, CDR3 DNA. The D gene is left open where the match is weak. A clone size is listed for some rows: how often the clone was seen (once, few, many), or a class if it is expanded.

j_call: TRBJ1-6
v_call: TRBV25-1
clone_size: .
d_call: .
cdr3_aa: CASSDRDGNSPLHF
cdr3_nt: TGTGCCAGCAGTGACAGGGACGGTAATTCACCCCTCCACTTT

j_call: TRBJ2-6
v_call: TRBV4-1
clone_size: .
d_call: .
cdr3_aa: CASSQVMSLDYGANVLTF
cdr3_nt: TGCGCCAGCAGCCAAGTAATGAGCTTGGATTATGGGGCCAACGTCCTGACTTTC

j_call: TRBJ1-6
v_call: TRBV20-1
clone_size: few
d_call: .
cdr3_aa: CSARGRGTLHF
cdr3_nt: TGCAGTGCCCGAGGGCGGGGAACCCTCCACTTT

j_call: TRBJ2-1
v_call: TRBV7-6
clone_size: .
d_call: .
cdr3_aa: CASSTNSLAKNEQFF
cdr3_nt: TGTGCCAGCAGCACCAATTCCTTAGCCAAAAATGAGCAGTTCTTC

j_call: TRBJ2-3
v_call: TRBV7-3
clone_size: few
d_call: .
cdr3_aa: CASSLVSGTGTDTQYF
cdr3_nt: TGTGCCAGCAGCTTAGTGTCGGGGACCGGCACAGATACGCAGTATTTT

j_call: TRBJ2-1
v_call: TRBV2
clone_size: .
d_call: .
cdr3_aa: CASSERDYNEQFF
cdr3_nt: TGTGCCAGCAGTGAACGGGACTACAATGAGCAGTTCTTC

j_call: TRBJ2-7
v_call: TRBV18
clone_size: .
d_call: .
cdr3_aa: CASSQDHEQYF
cdr3_nt: TGTGCCAGCTCGCAGGACCACGAGCAGTACTTC

j_call: TRBJ2-6
v_call: TRBV25-1
clone_size: .
d_call: .
cdr3_aa: CASSPDTAGANVLTF
cdr3_nt: TGTGCCAGCAGTCCTGACACCGCCGGGGCCAACGTCCTGACTTTC

j_call: TRBJ2-7
v_call: TRBV11-2
clone_size: .
d_call: .
cdr3_aa: CASSPSGSEQYF
cdr3_nt: TGTGCCAGCAGTCCTTCAGGGAGCGAGCAGTACTTC

j_call: TRBJ2-5
v_call: TRBV20-1
clone_size: .
d_call: .
cdr3_aa: CSARDPGSGQETQYF
cdr3_nt: TGCAGTGCTAGAGATCCGGGTTCAGGGCAAGAGACCCAGTACTTC

j_call: TRBJ2-3
v_call: TRBV7-3
clone_size: few
d_call: .
cdr3_aa: CASSTMGGQGDTQYF
cdr3_nt: TGTGCCAGCAGCACCATGGGGGGGCAAGGAGATACGCAGTATTTT

j_call: TRBJ1-2
v_call: TRBV19
clone_size: few
d_call: .
cdr3_aa: CASSMEGNYGYTF
cdr3_nt: TGTGCCAGTAGTATGGAGGGAAACTATGGCTACACCTTC

j_call: TRBJ2-1
v_call: TRBV20-1
clone_size: .
d_call: .
cdr3_aa: CSASGGHLNNEQFF
cdr3_nt: TGCAGTGCTAGCGGGGGACACCTTAACAATGAGCAGTTCTTC

j_call: TRBJ2-2
v_call: TRBV19
clone_size: .
d_call: .
cdr3_aa: CASSSMGNTGELFF
cdr3_nt: TGTGCCAGTAGTAGTATGGGGAACACCGGGGAGCTGTTTTTT

j_call: TRBJ2-1
v_call: TRBV7-9
clone_size: .
d_call: .
cdr3_aa: CAGSLDGNEQFF
cdr3_nt: TGTGCCGGCAGCTTAGACGGTAATGAGCAGTTCTTC

j_call: TRBJ1-6
v_call: TRBV20-1
clone_size: .
d_call: .
cdr3_aa: CSARVSSPLHF
cdr3_nt: TGCAGTGCTCGGGTGAGCTCACCCCTCCACTTT

j_call: TRBJ1-2
v_call: TRBV7-9
clone_size: .
d_call: TRBD1
cdr3_aa: CASSLGTGSDGYTF
cdr3_nt: TGTGCCAGCAGCTTAGGGACAGGGTCAGATGGCTACACCTTC

j_call: TRBJ1-1
v_call: TRBV7-9
clone_size: .
d_call: .
cdr3_aa: CASSRESNTEAFF
cdr3_nt: TGTGCCAGCAGCAGGGAATCCAACACTGAAGCTTTCTTT

j_call: TRBJ2-7
v_call: TRBV20-1
clone_size: .
d_call: .
cdr3_aa: CSATYNREQYF
cdr3_nt: TGCAGTGCTACTTATAATCGCGAGCAGTACTTC

j_call: TRBJ2-7
v_call: TRBV5-5
clone_size: .
d_call: .
cdr3_aa: CASSLAAHEQYF
cdr3_nt: TGTGCCAGCAGCTTGGCCGCACACGAGCAGTACTTC